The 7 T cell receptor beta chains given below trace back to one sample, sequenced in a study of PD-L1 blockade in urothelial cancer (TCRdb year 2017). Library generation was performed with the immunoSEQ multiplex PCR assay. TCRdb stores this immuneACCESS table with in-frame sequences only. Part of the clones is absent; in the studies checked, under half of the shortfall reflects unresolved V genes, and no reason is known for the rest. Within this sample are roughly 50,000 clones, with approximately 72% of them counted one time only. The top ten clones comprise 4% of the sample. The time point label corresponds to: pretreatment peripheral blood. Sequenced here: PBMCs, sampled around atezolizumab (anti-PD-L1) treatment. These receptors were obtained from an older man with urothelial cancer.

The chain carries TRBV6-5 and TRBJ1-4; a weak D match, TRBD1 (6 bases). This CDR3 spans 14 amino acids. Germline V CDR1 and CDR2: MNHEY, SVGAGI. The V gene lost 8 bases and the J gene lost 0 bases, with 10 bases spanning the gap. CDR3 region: CASRRGATNEKLFF. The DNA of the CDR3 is TGTGCCAGCCGCAGGGGTGCAACTAATGAAAAACTGTTTTTT.

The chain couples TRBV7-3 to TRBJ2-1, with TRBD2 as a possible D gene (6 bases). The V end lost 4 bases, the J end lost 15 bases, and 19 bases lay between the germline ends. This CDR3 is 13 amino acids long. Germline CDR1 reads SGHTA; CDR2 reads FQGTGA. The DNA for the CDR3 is TGTGCCAGCAGCTCCTCTCGGGGAGGAGAATTGTTCTTC. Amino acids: CASSSSRGGELFF.

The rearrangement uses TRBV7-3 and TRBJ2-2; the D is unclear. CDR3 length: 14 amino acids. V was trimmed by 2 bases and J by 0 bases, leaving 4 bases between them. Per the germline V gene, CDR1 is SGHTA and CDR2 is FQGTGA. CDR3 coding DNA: TGTGCCAGCAGCTTACAGGCGAACACCGGGGAGCTGTTTTTT. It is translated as CASSLQANTGELFF.

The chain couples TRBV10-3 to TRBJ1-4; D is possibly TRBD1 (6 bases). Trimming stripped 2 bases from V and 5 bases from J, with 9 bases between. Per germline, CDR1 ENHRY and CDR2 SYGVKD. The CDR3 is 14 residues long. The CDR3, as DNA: TGTGCCATCAGTGAGACAGGGCCGAATGAAAAACTGTTTTTT. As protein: CAISETGPNEKLFF.

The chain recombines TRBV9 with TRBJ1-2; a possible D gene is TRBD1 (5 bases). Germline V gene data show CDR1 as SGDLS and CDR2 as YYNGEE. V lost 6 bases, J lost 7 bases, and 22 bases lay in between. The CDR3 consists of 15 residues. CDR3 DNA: TGTGCCAGCACCCAAGGGGCGCCGCAGCAGGGTGGCTACACCTTC. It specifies CASTQGAPQQGGYTF.

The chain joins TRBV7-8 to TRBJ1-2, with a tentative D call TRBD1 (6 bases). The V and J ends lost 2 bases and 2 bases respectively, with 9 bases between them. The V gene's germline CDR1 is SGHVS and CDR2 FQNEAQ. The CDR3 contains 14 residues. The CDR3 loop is CASSLMGANYGYTF. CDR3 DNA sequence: TGTGCCAGCAGCTTAATGGGGGCGAACTATGGCTACACCTTC.

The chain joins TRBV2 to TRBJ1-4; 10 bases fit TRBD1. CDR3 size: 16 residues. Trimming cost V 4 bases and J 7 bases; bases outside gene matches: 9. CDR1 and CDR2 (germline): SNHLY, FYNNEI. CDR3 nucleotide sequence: TGTGCCAGCAGTGTCCCGGGACAGGGGCGGGCTGAAAAACTGTTTTTT. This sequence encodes CASSVPGQGRAEKLFF. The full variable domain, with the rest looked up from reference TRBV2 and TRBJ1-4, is EPEVTQTPSHQVTQMGQEVILRCVPISNHLYFYWYRQILGQKVEFLVSFYNNEISEKSEIFDDQFSVERPDGSNFTLKIRSTKLEDSAMYFCASSVPGQGRAEKLFFGSGTQLSVL.